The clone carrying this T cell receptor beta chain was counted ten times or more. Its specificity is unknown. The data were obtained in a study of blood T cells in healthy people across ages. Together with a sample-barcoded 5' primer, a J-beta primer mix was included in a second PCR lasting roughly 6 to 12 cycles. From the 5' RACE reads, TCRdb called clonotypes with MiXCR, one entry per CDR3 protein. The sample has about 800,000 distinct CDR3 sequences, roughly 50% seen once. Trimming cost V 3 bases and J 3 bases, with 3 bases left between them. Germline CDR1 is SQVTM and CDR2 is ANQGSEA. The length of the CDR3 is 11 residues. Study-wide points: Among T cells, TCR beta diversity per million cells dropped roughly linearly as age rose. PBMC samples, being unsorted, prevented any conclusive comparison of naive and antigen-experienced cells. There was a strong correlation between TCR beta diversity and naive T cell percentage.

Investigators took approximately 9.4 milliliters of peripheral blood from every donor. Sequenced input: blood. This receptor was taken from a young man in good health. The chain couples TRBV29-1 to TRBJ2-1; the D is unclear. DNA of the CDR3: TGCAGCGTTGATCGCTACAATGAGCAGTTCTTC. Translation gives CSVDRYNEQFF.